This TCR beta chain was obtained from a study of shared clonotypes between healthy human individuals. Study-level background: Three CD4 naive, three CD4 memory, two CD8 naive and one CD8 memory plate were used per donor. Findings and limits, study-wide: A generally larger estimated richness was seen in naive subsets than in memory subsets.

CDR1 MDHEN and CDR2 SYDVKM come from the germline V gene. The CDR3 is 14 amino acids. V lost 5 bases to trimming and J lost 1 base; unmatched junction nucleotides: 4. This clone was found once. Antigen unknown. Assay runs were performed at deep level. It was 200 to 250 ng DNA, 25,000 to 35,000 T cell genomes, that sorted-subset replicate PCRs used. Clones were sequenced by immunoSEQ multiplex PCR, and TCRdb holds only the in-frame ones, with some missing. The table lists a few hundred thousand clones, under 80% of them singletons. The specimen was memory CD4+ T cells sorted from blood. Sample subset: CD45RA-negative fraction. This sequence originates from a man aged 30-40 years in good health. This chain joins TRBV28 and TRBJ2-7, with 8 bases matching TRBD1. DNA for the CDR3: TGTGCCAGCAGTACAGGGGGTAGGTCCTACGAGCAGTACTTC. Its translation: CASSTGGRSYEQYF.